Each of the 7 T cell receptor beta chains below was sequenced from the same sample in a study of shared clonotypes between healthy human individuals. Data came from immunoSEQ multiplex PCR; TCRdb stores just in-frame clones and leaves some out. The sample carries 950,000 to 1,100,000 clones, about 70% recorded once. Sequencing was carried out using memory CD4+ T cells sorted from blood. Subset in this sample: CD45RA-negative fraction. These receptors were taken from a man between 18 and 29 years old in good health.

The table lists this clone with a few counts. The chain carries TRBV10-2 and TRBJ1-1; 8 bases fit TRBD1. The germline CDR1 and CDR2 sequences are WSHSY and SAAADI. There are 11 residues in the CDR3. The J segment lost 10 bases and the V segment lost 5 bases, leaving 3 bases of the junction unmatched. CDR3 loop: CASSWDRSAFF. CDR3 DNA sequence: TGCGCCAGCAGTTGGGACAGGTCAGCTTTCTTT.

This clone was seen once. This CDR3 reads CASSFNAGGFQETQYF. CDR3 bases: TGTGCCAGCAGTTTTAATGCGGGGGGCTTTCAAGAGACCCAGTACTTC. The chain combines TRBV28 with TRBJ2-5; 8 bases are a match to TRBD2. Germline V gives CDR1 MDHEN, CDR2 SYDVKM. Trimming cost V 3 bases and J 2 bases; bases outside gene matches: 8. The CDR3 loop spans 16 amino acids.

The chain links TRBV6-5 to TRBJ1-6; D gene uncertain. The CDR3 consists of 13 residues. The V and J ends lost 7 bases and 7 bases respectively, with 11 bases between them. The germline CDR1 and CDR2 sequences are MNHEY and SVGAGI. This chain's CDR3 is CASMGSSNSPLHF. For the CDR3, the DNA is TGTGCCAGCATGGGCAGTTCAAATTCACCCCTCCACTTT.

This clone was seen a handful of times. The CDR3 nucleotides read TGTGCCACCAGCAGAGATTATGACATCCCGAACACTGAAGCTTTCTTT. This gives the protein CATSRDYDIPNTEAFF. The chain links TRBV15 to TRBJ1-1; D is unresolved. Germline V gene sequence: CDR1 LNHNV, CDR2 YYDKDF (reference sequence). The V and J ends lost 0 bases and 1 base respectively, with 12 bases between them. CDR3 size: 16 residues.

Comment on this clone: Other DNA sequences of this sample code for an identical CDR3. The chain carries TRBV30 and TRBJ1-1; D unclear. The CDR3 loop spans 11 amino acids. The V gene lost 0 bases and the J gene lost 11 bases, with 10 bases spanning the gap. Germline CDR1 and CDR2: GTSNPN and SVGIG (reference sequence). The CDR3 loop is CAWSVLSEAFF. CDR3 coding DNA: TGTGCCTGGAGTGTTCTTTCCGAGGCTTTCTTT.

This clone showed up just a few times. The rearrangement links TRBV7-9 to TRBJ1-1; D uncertain. This CDR3 is 13 amino acids long. The V gene's germline CDR1 is SEHNR and CDR2 FQNEAQ (reference sequence). V lost 7 bases and J lost 1, with 10 bases in between. CDR3 DNA sequence: TGTGCCAGCACCGAAGGTGGGAACACTGAAGCTTTCTTT. Translated, it gives CASTEGGNTEAFF.

CDR3 DNA sequence: TGTGCCACCAATCCGGCGAACACCGGGGAGCTGTTTTTT. Its protein is CATNPANTGELFF. This chain links TRBV28 with TRBJ2-2; D ambiguous. Germline V gene sequence: CDR1 MDHEN, CDR2 SYDVKM. This CDR3 is built from 13 residues. V was clipped by 10 bases and J by 0 bases, with 9 bases between them. The variable domain in full, with the rest retrieved from reference TRBV28 and TRBJ2-2, is DVKVTQSSRYLVKRTGEKVFLECVQDMDHENMFWYRQDPGLGLRLIYFSYDVKMKEKGDIPEGYSVSREKKERFSLILESASTNQTSMYLCATNPANTGELFFGEGSRLTVL.